This T cell receptor (beta chain) was sequenced during a study of a mutant IDH1 vaccine in newly diagnosed glioma. About this clone: Its antigen is undetermined.

This CDR3 has 14 amino acids. Germline V lookup: CDR1 SNHLY, CDR2 FYNNEI. V was trimmed by 6 bases and J by 0 bases, leaving 8 bases between them. The time point is: week 47, end of study. With topical imiquimod, each dose of the vaccine consisted of 300 ug of mutant IDH1 20-mer peptide. Some clones are missing from TCRdb's copy, which holds only in-frame ones; the method was immunoSEQ multiplex PCR. The profile covers over 45,000 clones, with less than 80% appearing a single time and roughly 5.3% taken by the ten largest. The sample in question was PBMCs, obtained from a glioma patient whose treatment included an IDH1 peptide vaccine. This TCR was recovered from a man aged 50-59 years with glioma. The V call is TRBV2, the J call TRBJ2-2; TRBD2 might be the D (6 bases). The CDR3 DNA is TGTGCCAGCAGGAGGGAGGCGAACACCGGGGAGCTGTTTTTT. Residues: CASRREANTGELFF.